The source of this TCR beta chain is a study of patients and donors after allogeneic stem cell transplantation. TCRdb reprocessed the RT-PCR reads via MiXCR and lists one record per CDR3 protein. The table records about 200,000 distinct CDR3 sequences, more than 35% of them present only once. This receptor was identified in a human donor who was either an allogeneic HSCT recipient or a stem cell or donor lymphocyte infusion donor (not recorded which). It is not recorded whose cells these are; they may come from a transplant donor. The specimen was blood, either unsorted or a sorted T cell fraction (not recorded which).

CDR3 sequence (DNA): TGTGCCAGCAGGACTGTCGGCACCGGGGAGCTGTTTTTT. Translated, it gives CASRTVGTGELFF. The chain combines TRBV12-3 or TRBV12-4 with TRBJ2-2; no clear D gene. The CDR3 consists of 13 residues. Trimming shortened V by 6 bases and J by 4 bases, and 9 bases separated the two germline ends.